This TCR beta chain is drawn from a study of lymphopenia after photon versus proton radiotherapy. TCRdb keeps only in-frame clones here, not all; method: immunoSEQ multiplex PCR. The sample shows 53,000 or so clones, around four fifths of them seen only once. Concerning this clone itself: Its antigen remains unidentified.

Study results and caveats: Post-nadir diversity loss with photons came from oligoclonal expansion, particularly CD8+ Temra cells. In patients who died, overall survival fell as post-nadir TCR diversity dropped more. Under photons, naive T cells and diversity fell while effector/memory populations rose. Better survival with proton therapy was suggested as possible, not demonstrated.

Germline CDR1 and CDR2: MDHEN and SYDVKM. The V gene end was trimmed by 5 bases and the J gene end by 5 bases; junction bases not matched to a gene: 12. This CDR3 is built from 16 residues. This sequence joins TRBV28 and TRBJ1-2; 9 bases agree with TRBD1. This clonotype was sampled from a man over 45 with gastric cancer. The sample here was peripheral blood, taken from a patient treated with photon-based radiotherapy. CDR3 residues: CASSRPGTGQTYGYTF. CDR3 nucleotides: TGTGCCAGCAGTCGCCCCGGGACAGGGCAGACTTATGGCTACACCTTC.